This is a list of T cell receptor beta chains from one sample in a study of STAT5B mutations in CD4+ large granular lymphocyte leukemia. Assay used: immunoSEQ multiplex PCR; TCRdb lists only in-frame clones, some missing. The sample has about 30,000 clones; roughly 70% are singletons. The specimen sequenced was CD4+ T cells from blood buffy coats. All receptors derive from a human donor in good health. The CDR3 runs from the conserved cysteine through the conserved F or W. A D gene is named only where the DNA matches it firmly. Expanded clones get a size class; other rows say once, few or many, or leave the size out.

J gene	D gene	clone size	CDR3 length	V gene	CDR3 protein	CDR3 DNA
TRBJ2-5	NA	NA	14	TRBV7-9	CASSLAEGIETQYF	TGTGCCAGCAGCCTTGCGGAGGGTATCGAGACCCAGTACTTC
TRBJ1-3	NA	NA	14	TRBV6-1	CASSESPAGNTIYF	TGTGCCAGCAGTGAATCCCCGGCAGGAAACACCATATATTTT
TRBJ2-1	NA	NA	14	TRBV6-1	CASRGRSSYNEQFF	TGTGCCAGCAGAGGCAGGAGCTCCTACAATGAGCAGTTCTTC
TRBJ1-4	TRBD1	NA	15	TRBV30	CAWRQEGTVVEKLFF	TGTGCCTGGAGACAGGAGGGGACAGTAGTTGAAAAACTGTTTTTT
TRBJ1-5	NA	NA	16	TRBV19	CASSIGGWGSNQPQHF	TGTGCCAGTAGTATAGGGGGGTGGGGTAGCAATCAGCCCCAGCATTTT
TRBJ1-1	NA	NA	13	TRBV6-6	CASRDSLNTEAFF	TGTGCCAGCAGGGACAGTCTGAACACTGAAGCTTTCTTT
TRBJ1-6	NA	NA	14	TRBV7-9	CASSLGQLNSPLHF	TGTGCCAGCAGCTTAGGACAGCTGAATTCACCCCTCCACTTT
TRBJ1-2	TRBD1	NA	19	TRBV6-4	CASSDSGRDRAVKNYGYTF	TGTGCCAGCAGTGACTCCGGGCGGGACAGGGCTGTTAAGAACTATGGCTACACCTTC
TRBJ2-7	NA	NA	14	TRBV6-1	CASRGVAYSYEQYF	TGTGCCAGCAGGGGGGTAGCCTACTCCTACGAGCAGTACTTC
TRBJ1-1	NA	NA	13	TRBV28	CASNPRSNTEAFF	TGTGCCAGCAATCCCCGATCCAACACTGAAGCTTTCTTT
TRBJ1-1	NA	NA	13	TRBV6-1	CASTTTRNTEAFF	TGTGCCAGCACGACGACTCGGAACACTGAAGCTTTCTTT
TRBJ1-4	TRBD1	NA	18	TRBV5-1	CASSTSGTGIATNEKLFF	TGCGCCAGCAGCACTTCCGGGACAGGGATTGCAACTAATGAAAAACTGTTTTTT
TRBJ2-5	NA	NA	16	TRBV18	CASSPRPPGAPETQYF	TGTGCCAGCTCACCACGGCCGCCGGGGGCGCCTGAGACCCAGTACTTC
TRBJ1-6	NA	NA	12	TRBV5-6	CASRVGNSPLHF	TGTGCCAGCAGGGTAGGAAATTCACCCCTCCACTTT
TRBJ2-5	TRBD2	NA	18	TRBV27	CASSLGIAGGPGQETQYF	TGTGCCAGCAGTTTAGGTATAGCGGGGGGGCCAGGGCAAGAGACCCAGTACTTC
TRBJ2-7	TRBD1	NA	12	TRBV6-6	CASRKQGYEQYF	TGTGCCAGCAGAAAACAGGGGTACGAGCAGTACTTC
TRBJ2-3	TRBD1	NA	15	TRBV7-6	CASSLGTGSTDTQYF	TGTGCCAGCAGCTTAGGGACAGGGAGCACAGATACGCAGTATTTT
TRBJ1-1	NA	NA	15	TRBV6-1	CASTERGRPNTEAFF	TGTGCCAGCACCGAGCGTGGCAGACCTAACACTGAAGCTTTCTTT
TRBJ2-1	NA	NA	13	TRBV6-5	CASSYSAGNEQFF	TGTGCCAGCAGTTATAGTGCAGGCAATGAGCAGTTCTTC
TRBJ2-7	NA	few	15	TRBV2	CASSEALFRSWEQYF	TGTGCCAGCAGTGAAGCGCTCTTTAGGAGCTGGGAGCAGTACTTC
TRBJ1-5	NA	once	15	TRBV18	CASSPRPLEGQPQHF	TGTGCCAGCTCACCGCGACCCTTAGAGGGACAGCCCCAGCATTTT
TRBJ1-6	TRBD1	NA	16	TRBV30	CAWARRDSSYNSPLHF	TGTGCCTGGGCCCGACGGGACAGCTCCTATAATTCACCCCTCCACTTT
TRBJ1-1	TRBD1	NA	19	TRBV4-1	CASSQARDRADNVVTEAFF	TGCGCCAGCAGCCAAGCTCGGGACAGGGCTGATAATGTAGTCACTGAAGCTTTCTTT
TRBJ1-1	NA	NA	12	TRBV30	CAWSVENRSAFF	TGTGCCTGGAGTGTAGAGAACAGGAGCGCTTTCTTT
TRBJ1-1	NA	NA	15	TRBV18	CASSPVKLSNTEAFF	TGTGCCAGCTCACCTGTCAAATTGTCGAACACTGAAGCTTTCTTT
TRBJ2-7	NA	NA	16	TRBV6-1	CASSEVGSAFSYEQYF	TGTGCCAGCAGTGAAGTAGGGAGCGCCTTCTCCTACGAGCAGTACTTC